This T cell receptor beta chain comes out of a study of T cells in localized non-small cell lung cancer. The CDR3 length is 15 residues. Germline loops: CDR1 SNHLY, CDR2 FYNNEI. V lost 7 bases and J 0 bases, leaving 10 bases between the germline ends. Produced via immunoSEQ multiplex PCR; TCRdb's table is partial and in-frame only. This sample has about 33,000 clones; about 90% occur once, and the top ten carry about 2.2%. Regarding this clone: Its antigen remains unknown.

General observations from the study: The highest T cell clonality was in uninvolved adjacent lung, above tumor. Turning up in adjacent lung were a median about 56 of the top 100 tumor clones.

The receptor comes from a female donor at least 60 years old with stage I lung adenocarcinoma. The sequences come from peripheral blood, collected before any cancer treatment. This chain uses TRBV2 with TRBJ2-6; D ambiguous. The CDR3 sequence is CASNAHGSGANVLTF. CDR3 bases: TGTGCCAGCAACGCGCACGGCTCTGGGGCCAACGTCCTGACTTTC.